This T cell receptor (beta chain) originates from a study of blood T cell repertoires in COVID-19. The wider study: Both acute and convalescent COVID-19 samples were obtained from the United States, Italy and Spain.

V lost 1 base and J 12 bases, leaving 10 bases between the germline ends. This CDR3 spans 12 amino acids. Germline V gene sequence: CDR1 SGHTA, CDR2 FQGNSA. Data came from immunoSEQ multiplex PCR; TCRdb stores just in-frame clones and leaves some out. The sample has fewer than 25,000 clones, 80% to 90% seen once. J is TRBJ2-1 and V is TRBV7-2; possible D gene TRBD1, 6 bases. The sample taken for sequencing was peripheral blood. The clonotype originates from a woman of 80 years or more with active COVID-19. Here the CDR3 DNA reads TGTGCCAGCAGCTTAGGGGTAGGGGGGCAGTTCTTC. As protein: CASSLGVGGQFF.